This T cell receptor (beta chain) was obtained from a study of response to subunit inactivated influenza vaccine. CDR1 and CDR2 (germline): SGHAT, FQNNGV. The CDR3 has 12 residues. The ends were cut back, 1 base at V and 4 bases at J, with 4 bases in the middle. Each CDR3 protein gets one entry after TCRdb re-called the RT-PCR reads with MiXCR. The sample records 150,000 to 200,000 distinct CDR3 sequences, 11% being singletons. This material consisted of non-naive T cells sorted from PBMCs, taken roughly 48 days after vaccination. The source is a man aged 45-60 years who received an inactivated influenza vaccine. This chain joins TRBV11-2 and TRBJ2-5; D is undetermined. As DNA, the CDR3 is TGTGCCAGCAGCTTAGTGCCAGAGACCCAGTACTTC. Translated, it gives CASSLVPETQYF.